Listed below are T cell receptor beta chains from one sample, sequenced in a study of cytomegalovirus exposure and HLA in healthy donors. Here immunoSEQ multiplex PCR was the method, and the copy in TCRdb shows in-frame clones only, minus some. The sample table sets out about 88,000 clones. The sequencing sample was made of PBMCs. These receptors were collected from a girl aged 10 to 17 in good health and CMV-seropositive. Each CDR3 is given with its conserved first and last residue. The D gene is left open where the match is weak.

TRBJ1-1 | . | TRBV7-9 | TGTGCCAGCAGCTCACTTGGCACTGAAGCTTTCTTT | CASSSLGTEAFF
TRBJ2-1 | TRBD2 | TRBV5-4 | TGTGCCAGCAGCTTGGTCGGGGGGGCCAGCAATGAGCAGTTCTTC | CASSLVGGASNEQFF
TRBJ2-3 | TRBD2 | TRBV29-1 | TGCAGCGGGGGAGGGGATACGCAGTATTTT | CSGGGDTQYF
TRBJ2-3 | TRBD2 | TRBV5-1 | TGCGCCAGCAGCTTGGGGGTAGATGTTGGGAGCGGGGGCACAGATACGCAGTATTTT | CASSLGVDVGSGGTDTQYF
TRBJ1-2 | . | TRBV5-4 | TGTGCCAGCAGCCGAGATAGACGCGGTGACGGCTACACCTTC | CASSRDRRGDGYTF
TRBJ1-1 | . | TRBV7-5 | TGTGCCAGAAGCCCCGGGGGGACGCGGGACTTCCTGAACACTGAAGCTTTCTTT | CARSPGGTRDFLNTEAFF
TRBJ1-1 | . | TRBV7-9 | TGTGCCAGCAGCCTGGCGGGGGAAGCTTTCTTT | CASSLAGEAFF
TRBJ1-3 | . | TRBV18 | TGTGCCAGCTCACCGACAGGCCTTGGAAACACCATATATTTT | CASSPTGLGNTIYF
TRBJ2-5 | . | TRBV28 | TGTGCCAGCAGCCCTATCTCGGAGACCCAGTACTTC | CASSPISETQYF
TRBJ1-1 | . | TRBV4-1 | TGCGCCAGCAGCCAAGTCGCGTACACTGAAGCTTTCTTT | CASSQVAYTEAFF
TRBJ1-6 | . | TRBV9 | TGTGCCAGCAGGGGGCACAGCCTTAATTCACCCCTCCACTTT | CASRGHSLNSPLHF
TRBJ1-4 | . | TRBV5-1 | TGCGCCAGCAGCGACGGAGGGAGTGCAACTAATGAAAAACTGTTTTTT | CASSDGGSATNEKLFF
TRBJ2-1 | . | TRBV7-9 | TGTGCCAGCAGCACCCTACTTGGTGGAGGTTCCTACAATGAGCAGTTCTTC | CASSTLLGGGSYNEQFF
TRBJ2-3 | . | TRBV5-1 | TGCGCCAGCAGCTTGGAGAGGGCCACAGATACGCAGTATTTT | CASSLERATDTQYF
TRBJ1-1 | . | TRBV6-5 | TGTGCCAGCAGTTACAGGGGCAGGGTGAACACTGAAGCTTTCTTT | CASSYRGRVNTEAFF
TRBJ1-1 | . | TRBV15 | TGTGCCACCAGCAGATTCCTCGGGAAAGCTTTCTTT | CATSRFLGKAFF
TRBJ2-7 | TRBD1 | TRBV18 | TGTGCCAGCTCACGAGGGGGCGAGGACGAGCAGTACTTC | CASSRGGEDEQYF
TRBJ1-1 | . | TRBV9 | TGTGCCAGCAGCGTAGATGGAGGAAAAGCTTTCTTT | CASSVDGGKAFF
TRBJ1-5 | . | TRBV11-2 | TGTGCCAGCAGTTTGGCGGGCAATCAGCCCCAGCATTTT | CASSLAGNQPQHF
TRBJ1-1 | . | TRBV7-6 | TGTGCCAGCAGCCCCCGGGGGACCCACACTGAAGCTTTCTTT | CASSPRGTHTEAFF
TRBJ1-2 | TRBD1 | TRBV4-1 | TGCGCCAGCAGCCAACGGACAGGGGTATTTGGCTACACCTTC | CASSQRTGVFGYTF
TRBJ1-4 | . | TRBV6-1 | TGTGCCAGCAGTGAGCAGGCGACAACTAATGAAAAACTGTTTTTT | CASSEQATTNEKLFF
TRBJ2-3 | . | TRBV7-2 | TGTGCCAGCAGCTTATCAATGGGGCTAGGGGGGGGTACGCAGTATTTT | CASSLSMGLGGGTQYF
TRBJ2-1 | TRBD1 | TRBV11-3 | TGTGCCAGCAGCCCCGGACAGGGAAGCGGCAATGAGCAGTTCTTC | CASSPGQGSGNEQFF
TRBJ1-4 | TRBD1 | TRBV7-6 | TGTGCCAGCAGCTTAGCGAAGGGGGCGGAAAAACTGTTTTTT | CASSLAKGAEKLFF
TRBJ2-5 | TRBD1 | TRBV18 | TGTGCCAGCTCAACGGGACAGCAAGAGACCCAGTACTTC | CASSTGQQETQYF
TRBJ1-2 | . | TRBV27 | . | CASSTSTGPSNYGYTF
TRBJ2-3 | TRBD1 | TRBV5-1 | TGCGCCAGCGGCTCCGGGACAGCTAGCACAGATACGCAGTATTTT | CASGSGTASTDTQYF
TRBJ2-1 | . | TRBV29-1 | TGCAGCGTTGGCGCCAGGGTCTCCGACAATGAGCAGTTCTTC | CSVGARVSDNEQFF